These T cell receptor beta chains were read from a single sample in a study of T cells in Graves' hyperthyroidism and ophthalmopathy. TCRdb re-analysed the multiplex PCR reads in MiXCR, keeping a single row per CDR3 protein. Here the sample spans about 590,000 distinct CDR3 sequences, roughly 14% being singletons. Sequenced: blood. These receptors all come from a woman aged 25 to 39 with Graves' hyperthyroidism. The CDR3 runs from the conserved cysteine through the conserved F or W. The D gene is left open where the match is weak. Only part of the rows carry a size: once, few, many, or a class if the clone is expanded.

v_gene: TRBV20-1; len: 15; d_gene: NA; abundance: many; j_gene: TRBJ2-3; CDR3nt: TGCAGTGCTAGAAACCCGAGGCAACGCACAGATACGCAGTATTTT; CDR3aa: CSARNPRQRTDTQYF
v_gene: TRBV6-1; len: 15; d_gene: TRBD2; abundance: NA; j_gene: TRBJ2-7; CDR3nt: TGTACCAGCAGCACCACTAGCGGGAGGTTTTACGAGCAGTACTTC; CDR3aa: CTSSTTSGRFYEQYF
v_gene: TRBV28; len: 13; d_gene: NA; abundance: many; j_gene: TRBJ1-1; CDR3nt: TGTGCCAGCAGTTTACTGGGGGTCACTGAAGCTTTCTTT; CDR3aa: CASSLLGVTEAFF
v_gene: TRBV11-3; len: 18; d_gene: NA; abundance: few; j_gene: TRBJ1-4; CDR3nt: TGTGCCAGCAGCTTAGATATTTTGGTATGGGTTGGAGACGAAAAACTGTTTTTT; CDR3aa: CASSLDILVWVGDEKLFF
v_gene: TRBV4-3; len: 15; d_gene: NA; abundance: NA; j_gene: TRBJ2-5; CDR3nt: TGCGCCAGCAGCCAAGATGCAACTAGCCTAGAGACCCAGTACTTC; CDR3aa: CASSQDATSLETQYF
v_gene: TRBV6-1; len: 13; d_gene: NA; abundance: many; j_gene: TRBJ2-7; CDR3nt: TGTGCCAGCAGTTCCCTCGGGTTCCACGAGCAGTACTTC; CDR3aa: CASSSLGFHEQYF
v_gene: TRBV10-3; len: 13; d_gene: NA; abundance: few; j_gene: TRBJ2-7; CDR3nt: TGTGCCATCAGTGGGGGACAACTAGTCGAGCAGTACTTC; CDR3aa: CAISGGQLVEQYF
v_gene: TRBV20-1; len: 14; d_gene: NA; abundance: NA; j_gene: TRBJ2-2; CDR3nt: TGCAGTGCCGTAGGGCCCCAGAACACCGGGGAGCTGTTTTTT; CDR3aa: CSAVGPQNTGELFF
v_gene: TRBV12-3/TRBV12-4; len: 13; d_gene: NA; abundance: few; j_gene: TRBJ2-3; CDR3nt: TGTGCCAGCAACCAGGGGAGAGGAGATACGCAGTATTTT; CDR3aa: CASNQGRGDTQYF
v_gene: TRBV20-1; len: 15; d_gene: NA; abundance: many; j_gene: TRBJ1-6; CDR3nt: TGCAGTGCGCCTGTCGCACATTTAAGGAATTCACCCCTCCACTTT; CDR3aa: CSAPVAHLRNSPLHF
v_gene: TRBV12-3/TRBV12-4; len: 12; d_gene: TRBD1; abundance: many; j_gene: TRBJ1-2; CDR3nt: TGTGCCAGCAGGGGGACAGCCTATGGCTACACCTTC; CDR3aa: CASRGTAYGYTF
v_gene: TRBV24-1; len: 15; d_gene: NA; abundance: NA; j_gene: TRBJ2-2; CDR3nt: TGTGCCACCAGTGATTTGAAGGGTTCTAACGGGGAGCTGTTTTTT; CDR3aa: CATSDLKGSNGELFF
v_gene: TRBV10-1; len: 12; d_gene: NA; abundance: many; j_gene: TRBJ1-1; CDR3nt: TGCGCCAGCAGTGAGGGCGTACAGGGCGCTTTCTTT; CDR3aa: CASSEGVQGAFF
v_gene: TRBV20-1; len: 15; d_gene: NA; abundance: many; j_gene: TRBJ1-1; CDR3nt: TGCAGTGCTAGAGATGGGTGGAACAGAAATGACGAAGCTTTCTTT; CDR3aa: CSARDGWNRNDEAFF
v_gene: TRBV10-3; len: 17; d_gene: TRBD2; abundance: many; j_gene: TRBJ2-1; CDR3nt: TGTGCCATCAGTGGACTAGCGGGAAGCACTTCCTACAATGAGCAGTTCTTC; CDR3aa: CAISGLAGSTSYNEQFF
v_gene: TRBV10-3; len: 14; d_gene: NA; abundance: many; j_gene: TRBJ2-7; CDR3nt: TGTGCCATCAGAGGACAAACTTCTGTACACGAGCAGTACTTC; CDR3aa: CAIRGQTSVHEQYF
v_gene: TRBV5-1; len: 15; d_gene: NA; abundance: NA; j_gene: TRBJ1-1; CDR3nt: TGCGCCAGCAGCTTGGGAAGCGCGGAGGACACTGAAGCTTTCTTT; CDR3aa: CASSLGSAEDTEAFF